These 26 T cell receptor beta chains came from one sample sequenced in a study of CD8 T cells in ankylosing spondylitis. TCRdb re-called the 5' RACE reads through MiXCR, storing one row per CDR3 protein. The sample lists around 320,000 distinct CDR3 sequences, roughly 20% seen once, with about 3.5% in the top ten. Sequenced: blood, either unsorted or a sorted T cell fraction (not recorded which). All receptors come from a female donor with ankylosing spondylitis or in good health (not recorded which).

The chain couples TRBV3-1 to TRBJ2-7; D call uncertain. CDR3 length: 13 residues. The V gene lost 2 bases and the J gene lost 4 bases, with 9 bases spanning the gap. From germline, CDR1 is LGHDT and CDR2 YNNKEL (reference sequence). The CDR3 loop is CASSQRFVYEQYF. DNA of the CDR3: TGTGCCAGCAGCCAAAGGTTCGTATACGAGCAGTACTTC.

This clonotype was counted only a few times. This chain uses TRBV7-3 with TRBJ2-1; D is possibly TRBD1 or TRBD2 (5 bases each). Trimming removed 1 base at V and 5 bases at J, with 9 bases between. CDR1 SGHTA and CDR2 FQGTGA come from the germline V gene. The CDR3 is made up of 14 amino acids. The CDR3: CASSLMGRDNEQFF. The CDR3 bases are TGTGCCAGCAGCTTAATGGGGCGGGACAATGAGCAGTTCTTC.

V usage is TRBV6-5 and J usage is TRBJ2-2; D ambiguous. This CDR3 has 14 residues. The germline V gene has CDR1 MNHEY and CDR2 SVGAGI. V was shortened by 6 bases and J by 6 bases, with 14 bases between the two germline ends. CDR3 sequence: CASRPGGSSGELFF. CDR3 coding DNA: TGTGCCAGCAGACCCGGCGGTAGTTCCGGGGAGCTGTTTTTT.

There are a few counts of this clonotype. The chain links TRBV20-1 to TRBJ1-1; D unresolved. From germline, CDR1 is DFQATT and CDR2 SNEGSKA (reference sequence). This CDR3 is built from 14 residues. The V end was cut by 4 bases, the J end by 2 bases, with 14 bases between. In DNA, the CDR3 is TGCAGTGCTACCGGAGGGAGCGCAAACACTGAAGCTTTCTTT. Its translation: CSATGGSANTEAFF.

This clonotype was counted at least ten times. The rearrangement links TRBV20-1 to TRBJ2-5, with unresolved D. The CDR3 contains 12 residues. Trimming pared 3 bases from V and 1 base from J, leaving 6 bases between. Germline V gene sequence: CDR1 DFQATT, CDR2 SNEGSKA (reference sequence). CDR3 in DNA: TGCAGTGCTAGGGCGGCCCAAGAGACCCAGTACTTC. Amino acids: CSARAAQETQYF.

This clonotype was detected ten times or more. This chain links TRBV12-3 or TRBV12-4 with TRBJ2-1; D gene uncertain. V was shortened by 5 bases and J by 5 bases, with 16 bases between the two germline ends. The CDR3 consists of 15 residues. CDR3 DNA sequence: TGTGCCAGCAGTACCGACCCCGTAGTAGACAATGAGCAGTTCTTC. It specifies CASSTDPVVDNEQFF.

This clonotype has ten or more counts. This chain links TRBV9 with TRBJ2-5; 12 nucleotides agree with TRBD2. Germline-derived CDR1 and CDR2 are SGDLS and YYNGEE. The CDR3 consists of 13 residues. Germline trimming cut 7 bases from V and 7 bases from J; bases unmatched to any gene: 5. In DNA, the CDR3 is TGTGCCAGCGGGCAGACTAGCGGGAGGACCCAGTACTTC. This translates into CASGQTSGRTQYF.

CDR3 in amino acids: CASGLKTQYF. In nucleotides, the CDR3 is TGTGCTAGTGGTTTGAAGACCCAGTACTTC. This sequence joins TRBV12-5 and TRBJ2-5; no clear D. The CDR3 has 10 amino acids. Germline CDR1 reads LGHNT; CDR2 reads FRNRAP. V was trimmed by 2 bases and J by 6 bases, leaving 1 base between them.

The chain couples TRBV7-6 to TRBJ2-1; D call uncertain. V lost 4 bases and J 8 bases, leaving 12 bases between the germline ends. This CDR3 is 13 amino acids long. Germline values: CDR1 SGHVS, CDR2 FNYEAQ. CDR3 loop: CASSSVLFDEQFF. CDR3 DNA sequence: TGTGCCAGCAGCTCCGTCCTTTTCGATGAGCAGTTCTTC. Using reference TRBV7-6 and TRBJ2-1 for the parts outside the CDR3, the full variable domain is GAGVSQSPRYKVTKRGQDVALRCDPISGHVSLYWYRQALGQGPEFLTYFNYEAQQDKSGLPNDRFSAERPEGSISTLTIQRTEQRDSAMYRCASSSVLFDEQFFGPGTRLTVL.

The J gene is TRBJ2-1, the V gene TRBV24-1; 8 nucleotides line up with TRBD2. Germline V CDR1 and CDR2: KGHDR, SFDVKD. The CDR3 sequence is 16 residues long. V trimming: 2 bases; J trimming: 3 bases; junction bases outside the gene matches: 5. CDR3 region: CATSDYETSVYNEQFF. CDR3 DNA: TGTGCCACCAGTGATTACGAGACTAGCGTCTACAATGAGCAGTTCTTC.

This clonotype was detected a few times. V is TRBV10-1 and J is TRBJ1-2; 7 nucleotides match TRBD1. V shed 4 bases, J shed 0 bases, and the junction held 11 bases outside the gene matches. CDR1 WNHNN and CDR2 SYGVQD come from the germline V gene (reference sequence). The CDR3 has 17 amino acids. The CDR3 DNA reads as TGCGCCAGCAGTGGGGACAGAGGACCATTAGCTAACTATGGCTACACCTTC. Translating it yields CASSGDRGPLANYGYTF.

This clonotype has a count of ten or more. The rearrangement joins TRBV20-1 to TRBJ2-7; 9 bases are a match to TRBD2. This CDR3 has 14 residues. Germline V gene data show CDR1 as DFQATT and CDR2 as SNEGSKA (reference sequence). V was pared by 3 bases and J by 0 bases, with 3 bases of the junction left unmatched. This CDR3 reads CSARDSGSSYEQYF. In DNA, the CDR3 is TGCAGTGCTAGGGATAGCGGGAGCTCCTACGAGCAGTACTTC.

V is TRBV5-1 and J is TRBJ1-2; weak D call: TRBD1 (5 bases). CDR3 length: 13 residues. Germline CDR1 reads SGHRS; CDR2 reads YFSETQ. Deletions cut 2 bases from V and 5 bases from J, with 10 bases between. The CDR3 reads CASSFTGEYGYTF. CDR3 sequence (DNA): TGCGCCAGCAGCTTCACAGGAGAATATGGCTACACCTTC.

Comment on this clonotype: One end of the junction is discordant with germline, which a read error may explain. This chain uses TRBV6-1 with TRBJ2-3; TRBD1 matches 8 bases. The CDR3 is made up of 13 amino acids. Germline CDR1 is MNHNS and CDR2 is SASEGT. This CDR3 reads CAVRDRWTDTQNF. The CDR3 coding sequence is TGTGCCGTCCGGGACAGGTGGACAGATACGCAGAATTTT.

This clonotype has a handful of counts. The CDR3 nucleotides are TGTGCCAGCAGCTCTTTACAGGGGCCGTCCGGGACCGGGGAGCTGTTTTTT. It encodes CASSSLQGPSGTGELFF. The chain joins TRBV7-2 to TRBJ2-2, with 7 bases identical to TRBD1. J gave up 5 bases and V 4 bases, and 13 bases lay outside the gene matches. CDR3 size: 17 residues. The V gene's germline CDR1 is SGHTA and CDR2 FQGNSA.

V gene TRBV19 combines with J gene TRBJ1-1; TRBD1 is a possible D gene (5 bases). The CDR3 is 14 amino acids. Between the trimmed V and J ends, which lost 8 bases and 3 bases, there was a span of 16 bases. Germline CDR1 and CDR2: LNHDA and SQIVND (reference sequence). The CDR3 region is CASSIIGAYTEAFF. CDR3 DNA: TGTGCCAGTTCTATAATCGGGGCTTACACTGAAGCTTTCTTT. The full variable domain, in which reference TRBV19 and TRBJ1-1 provide the parts outside the CDR3, is DGGITQSPKYLFRKEGQNVTLSCEQNLNHDAMYWYRQDPGQGLRLIYYSQIVNDFQKGDIAEGYSVSREKKESFPLTVTSAQKNPTAFYLCASSIIGAYTEAFFGQGTRLTVV.

CDR3 bases: TGTGCCATCAGGCCGGGACTAGCGGTGAACAGCTCCTACAATGAGCAGTTCTTC. This codes for CAIRPGLAVNSSYNEQFF. V is TRBV10-3 and J is TRBJ2-1; TRBD2 aligns across 11 bases. The CDR3 consists of 18 residues. The ends lost 6 bases at V and 0 bases at J; junction bases unmatched: 10. Germline V gene lookup returns CDR1 ENHRY and CDR2 SYGVKD.

This clonotype was seen a few times. The rearrangement joins TRBV6-1 to TRBJ2-5, with D maybe TRBD2 (6 bases). The CDR3 consists of 13 residues. CDR1 and CDR2 from the germline V gene are MNHNS and SASEGT. Trimming took 6 bases from V and 5 from J, leaving 13 bases between them. This CDR3 reads CASRLPGVETQYF. The CDR3 DNA reads as TGTGCCAGCAGGCTCCCGGGGGTCGAGACCCAGTACTTC.

V and J are TRBV7-2 and TRBJ2-1, with 12 positions matching TRBD2. Looked up from germline, CDR1 is SGHTA and CDR2 is FQGNSA. Trimming removed 7 bases from V and 7 bases from J; junction bases left unmatched: 8. There are 15 residues in the CDR3. CDR3 sequence (DNA): TGTGCCAGCACCCCAACTAGCGGGAGGAGAAATGAGCAGTTCTTC. This codes for CASTPTSGRRNEQFF.

CDR3 in DNA: TGTGCCAGCAGTTGGAGTGGGCAGTCGGGTGGAAACACCATATATTTT. As protein: CASSWSGQSGGNTIYF. The rearrangement links TRBV12-3 or TRBV12-4 to TRBJ1-3; D gene uncertain. Trimming took off 4 bases at V and 3 bases at J, with 16 bases between the two ends. The length of the CDR3 is 16 residues.

A few counts support this clonotype. The chain couples TRBV10-3 to TRBJ1-1; D may be TRBD1 (5 bases). The CDR3 spans 16 residues. Germline V gene lookup returns CDR1 ENHRY and CDR2 SYGVKD. V was clipped by 2 bases and J by 5 bases, with 18 bases between them. CDR3 in amino acids: CAISEPLNGARTEAFF. The CDR3 DNA is TGTGCCATCAGTGAGCCTCTTAACGGGGCGAGGACTGAAGCTTTCTTT.

This clonotype came up a few times. The chain links TRBV7-2 to TRBJ1-5; D gene uncertain. This CDR3 is built from 14 residues. Per the germline V gene, CDR1 is SGHTA and CDR2 is FQGNSA. V gave up 5 bases and J gave up 3 bases, with 11 bases separating them. The DNA of the CDR3 is TGTGCCAGCAGCGCCCGGGCCAACAATCAGCCCCAGCATTTT. It specifies CASSARANNQPQHF.

In its sample, this clonotype was seen many times. The chain couples TRBV20-1 to TRBJ2-5, with TRBD2 as a possible D gene (6 bases). V dropped 8 bases and J dropped 1 base, with 14 bases sitting between them. The germline gives CDR1 DFQATT, CDR2 SNEGSKA (reference sequence). The CDR3 loop spans 13 amino acids. CDR3 sequence: CSPTGTVQETQYF. The CDR3 nucleotides read TGCAGTCCAACCGGGACTGTCCAAGAGACCCAGTACTTC.

This clonotype came up a few times. The chain employs TRBV11-2 and TRBJ2-1; tentatively, D is TRBD1 or TRBD2 (5 bases each). V lost 0 bases to trimming and J lost 0 bases, with 12 bases between them. Germline V gene lookup returns CDR1 SGHAT and CDR2 FQNNGV. The CDR3 loop spans 17 amino acids. The CDR3 spells CASSLEGVGSSYNEQFF. CDR3 bases: TGTGCCAGCAGCTTAGAAGGGGTAGGGAGCTCCTACAATGAGCAGTTCTTC.

This clonotype was recorded many times. The chain carries TRBV15 and TRBJ2-1, with 8 bases lining up with TRBD2. Germline V CDR1 and CDR2: LNHNV, YYDKDF (reference sequence). J gave up 10 bases and V 1 base, and 9 bases lay outside the gene matches. The CDR3 has 15 amino acids. CDR3 DNA sequence: TGTGCCACCAGCAGAGTCCCCCGACTAGCGCGGGAGCAGTTCTTC. Translating gives CATSRVPRLAREQFF.

In this sample, this clonotype turned up a few times. This chain links TRBV7-2 with TRBJ2-3; no clear D gene. Trimming shortened V by 1 base and J by 3 bases, and 8 bases separated the two germline ends. Germline V lookup: CDR1 SGHTA, CDR2 FQGNSA. The CDR3 is 14 amino acids. The CDR3 sequence is CASSLDFGTDTQYF. CDR3 sequence (DNA): TGTGCCAGCAGCTTAGATTTTGGAACAGATACGCAGTATTTT.